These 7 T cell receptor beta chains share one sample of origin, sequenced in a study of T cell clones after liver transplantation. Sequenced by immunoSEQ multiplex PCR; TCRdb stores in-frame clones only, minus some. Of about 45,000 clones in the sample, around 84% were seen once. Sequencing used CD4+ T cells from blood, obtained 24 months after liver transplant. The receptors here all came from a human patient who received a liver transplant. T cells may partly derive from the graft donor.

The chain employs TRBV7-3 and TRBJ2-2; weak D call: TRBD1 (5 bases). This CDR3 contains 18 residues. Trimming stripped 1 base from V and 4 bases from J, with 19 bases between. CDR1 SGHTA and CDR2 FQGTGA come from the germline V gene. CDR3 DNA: TGTGCCAGCAGCTTAAACCCTTCTGGGGCGCGTAGCACCGGGGAGCTGTTTTTT. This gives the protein CASSLNPSGARSTGELFF.

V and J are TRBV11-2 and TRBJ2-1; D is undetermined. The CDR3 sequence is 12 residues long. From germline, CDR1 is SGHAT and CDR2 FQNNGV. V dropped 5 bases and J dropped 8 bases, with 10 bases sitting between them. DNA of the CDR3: TGTGCCAGCAGCCGCGAAGGCTATGAGCAGTTCTTC. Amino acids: CASSREGYEQFF.

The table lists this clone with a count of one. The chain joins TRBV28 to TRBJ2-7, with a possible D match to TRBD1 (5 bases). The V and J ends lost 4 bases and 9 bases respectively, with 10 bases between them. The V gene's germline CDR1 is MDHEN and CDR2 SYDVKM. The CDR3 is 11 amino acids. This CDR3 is CASSYQGGQYF. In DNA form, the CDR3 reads TGTGCCAGCAGTTACCAGGGTGGGCAGTACTTC.

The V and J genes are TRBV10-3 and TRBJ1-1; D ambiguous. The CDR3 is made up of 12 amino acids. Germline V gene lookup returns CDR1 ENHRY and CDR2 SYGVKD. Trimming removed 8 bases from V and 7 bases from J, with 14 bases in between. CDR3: CAIAGLNGEAFF. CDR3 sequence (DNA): TGTGCCATCGCGGGGTTGAACGGTGAAGCTTTCTTT.

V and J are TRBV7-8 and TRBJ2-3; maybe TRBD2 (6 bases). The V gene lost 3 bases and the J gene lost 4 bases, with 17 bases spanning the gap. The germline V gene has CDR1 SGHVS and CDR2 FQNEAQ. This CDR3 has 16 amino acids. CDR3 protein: CASSLGIGRRPDTQYF. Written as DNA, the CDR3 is TGTGCCAGCAGCTTGGGGATCGGGAGACGCCCAGATACGCAGTATTTT.

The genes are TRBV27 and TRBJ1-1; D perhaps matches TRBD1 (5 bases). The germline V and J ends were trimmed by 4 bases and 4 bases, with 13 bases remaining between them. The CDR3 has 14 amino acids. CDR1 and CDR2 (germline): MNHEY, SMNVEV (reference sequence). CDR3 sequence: CASSSVRVFTEAFF. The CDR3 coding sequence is TGTGCCAGCAGTTCCGTCAGGGTCTTCACTGAAGCTTTCTTT.

The CDR3 bases are TGCGCCAGCAGCCGGGAGCCTGGAAACAGGGAAAATGACTCCTACGAGCAGTACTTC. It specifies CASSREPGNRENDSYEQYF. The chain recombines TRBV23-1 with TRBJ2-7; D may correspond to TRBD1 or TRBD2 (6 bases each). TRBV23-1 has ORF status, its function being uncertain. The length of the CDR3 is 19 residues. The ends were cut back, 6 bases at V and 0 bases at J, with 27 bases in the middle.